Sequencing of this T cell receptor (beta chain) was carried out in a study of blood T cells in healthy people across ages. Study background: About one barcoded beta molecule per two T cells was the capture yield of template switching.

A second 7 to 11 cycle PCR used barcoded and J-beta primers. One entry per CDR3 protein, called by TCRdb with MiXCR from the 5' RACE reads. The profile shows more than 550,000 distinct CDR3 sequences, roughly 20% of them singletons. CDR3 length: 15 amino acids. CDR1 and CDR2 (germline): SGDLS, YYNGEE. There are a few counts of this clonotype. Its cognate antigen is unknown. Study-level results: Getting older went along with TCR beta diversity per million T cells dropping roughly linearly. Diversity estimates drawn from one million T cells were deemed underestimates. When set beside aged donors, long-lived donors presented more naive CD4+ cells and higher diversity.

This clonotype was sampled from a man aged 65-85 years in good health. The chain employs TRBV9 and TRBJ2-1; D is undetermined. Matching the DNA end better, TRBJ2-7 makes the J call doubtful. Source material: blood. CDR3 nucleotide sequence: TGTGCCAGCAGCGTAGGGTTTAGACCGTCCTACGAGCAGTACTTC. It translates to CASSVGFRPSYEQYF.